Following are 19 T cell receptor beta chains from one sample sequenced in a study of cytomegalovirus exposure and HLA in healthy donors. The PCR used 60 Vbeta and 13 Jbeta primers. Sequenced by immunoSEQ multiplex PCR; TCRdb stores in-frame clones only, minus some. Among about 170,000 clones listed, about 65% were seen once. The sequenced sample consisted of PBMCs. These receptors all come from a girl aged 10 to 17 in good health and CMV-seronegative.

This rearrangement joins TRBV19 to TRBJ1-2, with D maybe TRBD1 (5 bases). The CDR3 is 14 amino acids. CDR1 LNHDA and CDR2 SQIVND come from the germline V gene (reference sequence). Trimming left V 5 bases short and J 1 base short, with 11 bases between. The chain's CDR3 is CASSPGMINYGYTF. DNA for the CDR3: TGTGCCAGTAGTCCAGGGATGATTAACTATGGCTACACCTTC.

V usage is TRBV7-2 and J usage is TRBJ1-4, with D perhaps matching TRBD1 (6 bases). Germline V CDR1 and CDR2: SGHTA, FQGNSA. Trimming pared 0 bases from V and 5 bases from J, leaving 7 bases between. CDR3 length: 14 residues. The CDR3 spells CASSLATGNEKLFF. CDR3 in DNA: TGTGCCAGCAGCTTAGCGACAGGCAATGAAAAACTGTTTTTT.

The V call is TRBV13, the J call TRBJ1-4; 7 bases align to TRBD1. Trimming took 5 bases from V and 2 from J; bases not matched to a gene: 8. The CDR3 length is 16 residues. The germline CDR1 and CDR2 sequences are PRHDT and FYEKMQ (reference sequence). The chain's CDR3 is CASSRRQGGTNEKLFF. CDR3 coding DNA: TGTGCCAGCAGCAGAAGACAGGGTGGTACTAATGAAAAACTGTTTTTT. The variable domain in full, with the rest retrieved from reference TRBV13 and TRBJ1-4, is AAGVIQSPRHLIKEKRETATLKCYPIPRHDTVYWYQQGPGQDPQFLISFYEKMQSDKGSIPDRFSAQQFSDYHSELNMSSLELGDSALYFCASSRRQGGTNEKLFFGSGTQLSVL.

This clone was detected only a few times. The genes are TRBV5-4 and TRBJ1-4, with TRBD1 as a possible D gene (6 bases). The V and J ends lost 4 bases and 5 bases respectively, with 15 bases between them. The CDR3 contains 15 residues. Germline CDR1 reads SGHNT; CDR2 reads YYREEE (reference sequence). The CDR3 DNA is TGTGCCAGCAGCACAGCCGGCCAGGGGAATGAAAAACTGTTTTTT. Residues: CASSTAGQGNEKLFF.

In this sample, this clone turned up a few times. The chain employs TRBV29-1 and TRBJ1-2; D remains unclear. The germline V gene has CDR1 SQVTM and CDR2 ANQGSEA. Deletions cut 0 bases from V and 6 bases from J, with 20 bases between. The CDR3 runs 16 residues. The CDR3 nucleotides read TGCAGCGTTGAAGATCTCATTTCGGGTCGGGAGGATGGCTACACCTTC. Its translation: CSVEDLISGREDGYTF.

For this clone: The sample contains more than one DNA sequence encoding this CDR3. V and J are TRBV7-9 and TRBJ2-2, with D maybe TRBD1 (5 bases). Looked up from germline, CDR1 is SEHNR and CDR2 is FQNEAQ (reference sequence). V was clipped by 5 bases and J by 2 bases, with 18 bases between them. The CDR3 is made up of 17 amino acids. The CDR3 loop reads CASSLPGRWTNTGELFF. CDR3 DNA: TGTGCCAGCAGCCTGCCTGGACGATGGACAAACACCGGGGAGCTGTTTTTT.

CDR3: CASSYISGRAGGGYTF. CDR3 in DNA: TGTGCCAGCAGTTACATCTCAGGGAGGGCCGGCGGCGGCTACACCTTC. The V call is TRBV6-6, the J call TRBJ1-2, with D perhaps TRBD1 (5 bases). Trimming removed 2 bases from V and 8 bases from J, with 21 bases in between. The CDR3 length is 16 residues. Germline CDR1 reads MNHNY; CDR2 reads SVGAGI (reference sequence).

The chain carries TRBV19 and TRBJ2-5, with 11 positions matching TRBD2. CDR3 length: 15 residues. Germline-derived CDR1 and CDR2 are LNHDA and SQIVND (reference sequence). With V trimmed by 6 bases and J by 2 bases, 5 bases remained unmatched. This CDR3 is CASRSVAGGQETQYF. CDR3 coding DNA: TGTGCCAGTAGGTCGGTAGCGGGGGGGCAAGAGACCCAGTACTTC.

CDR3 nucleotide sequence: TGTGCCAGTAGTACAACCCGGGACAGGGGTAGAAGACTCTCTGGGGCCAACGTCCTGACTTTC. Translation: CASSTTRDRGRRLSGANVLTF. The chain recombines TRBV19 with TRBJ2-6; 10 positions match TRBD1. The CDR3 runs to 21 residues. The germline V gene encodes CDR1 LNHDA and CDR2 SQIVND (reference sequence). V was pared by 4 bases and J by 0 bases, with 15 bases of the junction left unmatched. Filled out from reference TRBV19 and TRBJ2-6, the complete variable domain reads DGGITQSPKYLFRKEGQNVTLSCEQNLNHDAMYWYRQDPGQGLRLIYYSQIVNDFQKGDIAEGYSVSREKKESFPLTVTSAQKNPTAFYLCASSTTRDRGRRLSGANVLTFGAGSRLTVL.

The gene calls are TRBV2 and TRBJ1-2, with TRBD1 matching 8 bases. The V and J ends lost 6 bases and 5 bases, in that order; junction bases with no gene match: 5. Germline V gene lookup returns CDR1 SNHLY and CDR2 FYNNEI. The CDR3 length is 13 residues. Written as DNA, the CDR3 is TGTGCCAGCAGGATGACAGGGGATTATGGCTACACCTTC. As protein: CASRMTGDYGYTF.

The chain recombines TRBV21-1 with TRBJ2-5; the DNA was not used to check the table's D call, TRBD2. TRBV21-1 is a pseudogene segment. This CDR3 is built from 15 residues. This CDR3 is CASSKGMDSWETQYF. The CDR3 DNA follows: TGTGCCAGCAGCAAAGGGATGGACTCGTGGGAGACCCAGTACTTC.

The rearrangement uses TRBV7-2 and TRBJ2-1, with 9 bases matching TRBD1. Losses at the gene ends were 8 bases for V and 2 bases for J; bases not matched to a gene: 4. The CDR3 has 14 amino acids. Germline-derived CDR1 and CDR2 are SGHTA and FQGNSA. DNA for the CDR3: TGTGCCAGCCCCCGACAGGGGGCCTACAATGAGCAGTTCTTC. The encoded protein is CASPRQGAYNEQFF.

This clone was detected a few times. This CDR3 reads CASSLWGGSNQPQHF. The CDR3 nucleotides are TGTGCCAGCAGTTTATGGGGGGGAAGCAATCAGCCCCAGCATTTT. The rearrangement uses TRBV27 and TRBJ1-5; weak D call: TRBD1 (5 bases). V was clipped by 1 base and J by 1 base, with 8 bases between them. The CDR3 is 15 residues long. Germline assignment: CDR1 MNHEY and CDR2 SMNVEV (reference sequence).

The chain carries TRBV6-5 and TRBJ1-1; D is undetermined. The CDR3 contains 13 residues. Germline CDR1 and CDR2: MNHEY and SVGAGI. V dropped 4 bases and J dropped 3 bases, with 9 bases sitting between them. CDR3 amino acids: CASSLEAYTEAFF. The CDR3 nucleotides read TGTGCCAGCAGTTTAGAGGCGTACACTGAAGCTTTCTTT.

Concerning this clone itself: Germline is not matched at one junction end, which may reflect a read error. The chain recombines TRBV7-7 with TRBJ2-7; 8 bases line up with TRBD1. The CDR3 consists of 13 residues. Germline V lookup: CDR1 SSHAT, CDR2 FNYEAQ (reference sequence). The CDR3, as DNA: TGTGCTAGCAGCCCGGGGACAGGCTACGAGCAGTACTTC. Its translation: CASSPGTGYEQYF.

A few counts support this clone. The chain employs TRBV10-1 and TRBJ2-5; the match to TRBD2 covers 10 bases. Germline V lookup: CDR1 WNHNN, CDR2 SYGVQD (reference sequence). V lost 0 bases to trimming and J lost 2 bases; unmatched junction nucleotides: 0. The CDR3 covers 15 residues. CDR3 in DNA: TGCGCCAGCAGTGAGTCGACTAGCGGGCAAGAGACCCAGTACTTC. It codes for CASSESTSGQETQYF.

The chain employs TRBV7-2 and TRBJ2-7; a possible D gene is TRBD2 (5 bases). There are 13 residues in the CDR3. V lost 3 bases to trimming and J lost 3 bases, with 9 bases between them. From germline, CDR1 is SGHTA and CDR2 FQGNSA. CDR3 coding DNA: TGTGCCAGCAGCTTCGGGGAATACTACGAGCAGTACTTC. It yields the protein CASSFGEYYEQYF.

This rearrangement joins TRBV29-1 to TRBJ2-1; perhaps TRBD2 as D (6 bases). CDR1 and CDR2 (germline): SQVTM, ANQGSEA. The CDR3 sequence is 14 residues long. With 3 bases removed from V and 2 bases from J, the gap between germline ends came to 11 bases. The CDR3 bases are TGCAGCGTTGATAGGACTAAGCCCTACAATGAGCAGTTCTTC. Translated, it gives CSVDRTKPYNEQFF.

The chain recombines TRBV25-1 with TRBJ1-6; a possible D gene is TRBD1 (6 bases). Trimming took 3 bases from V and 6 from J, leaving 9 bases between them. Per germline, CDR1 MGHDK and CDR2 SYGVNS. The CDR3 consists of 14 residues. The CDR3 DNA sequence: TGTGCCAGCAGTGATCGGACAGCTAATTCACCCCTCCACTTT. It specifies CASSDRTANSPLHF.